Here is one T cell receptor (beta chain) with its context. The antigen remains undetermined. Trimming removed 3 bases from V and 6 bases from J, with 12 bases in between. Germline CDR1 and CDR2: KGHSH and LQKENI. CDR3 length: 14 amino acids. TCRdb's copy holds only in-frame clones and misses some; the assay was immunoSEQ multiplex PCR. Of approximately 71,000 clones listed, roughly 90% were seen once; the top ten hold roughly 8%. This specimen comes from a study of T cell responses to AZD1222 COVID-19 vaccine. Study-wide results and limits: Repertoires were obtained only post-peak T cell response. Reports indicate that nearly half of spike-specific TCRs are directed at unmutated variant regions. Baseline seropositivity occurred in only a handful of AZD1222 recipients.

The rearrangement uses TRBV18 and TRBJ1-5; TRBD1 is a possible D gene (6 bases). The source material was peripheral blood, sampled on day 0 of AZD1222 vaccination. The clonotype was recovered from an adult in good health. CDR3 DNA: TGTGCCAGCTCACCGCAGGGGCTTACTCAGCCCCAGCATTTT. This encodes CASSPQGLTQPQHF. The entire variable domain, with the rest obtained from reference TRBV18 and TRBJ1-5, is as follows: NAGVMQNPRHLVRRRGQEARLRCSPMKGHSHVYWYRQLPEEGLKFMVYLQKENIIDESGMPKERFSAEFPKEGPSILRIQQVVRGDSAAYFCASSPQGLTQPQHFGDGTRLSIL.